This T cell receptor beta chain was found in a study of early T cells in non-severe SARS-CoV-2 infection. Looking at the study overall: Unsorted whole blood bulk RNA was sequenced, with unpaired chains. General study findings and limits: Matching with VDJdb favored anti-spike CD8 responses (missing private and CD4 specificities).

Germline V gene data show CDR1 as SGHDN and CDR2 as FVKESK. There are 14 residues in the CDR3. V shed 6 bases and J shed 8 bases, with 18 bases lying between them. In this sample, this clonotype turned up a few times. Its target is unknown. Researchers tagged individual cDNA molecules with unique molecular identifiers. TCRdb used MiXCR to reprocess the 5' RACE reads, holding one entry per CDR3 protein. The sample carries around 64,000 distinct CDR3 sequences, roughly an eighth recorded once. The TCR sequence derives from an adult who was a healthcare worker with PCR-confirmed SARS-CoV-2 infection or an uninfected control (not recorded which). The chain couples TRBV14 to TRBJ2-3; tentatively, D is TRBD1 or TRBD2 (5 bases each). This material consisted of whole blood, taken at baseline. CDR3 amino acids: CASRDGTAVGTQYF. The CDR3 DNA is TGTGCCAGCAGAGACGGGACGGCGGTCGGTACGCAGTATTTT.